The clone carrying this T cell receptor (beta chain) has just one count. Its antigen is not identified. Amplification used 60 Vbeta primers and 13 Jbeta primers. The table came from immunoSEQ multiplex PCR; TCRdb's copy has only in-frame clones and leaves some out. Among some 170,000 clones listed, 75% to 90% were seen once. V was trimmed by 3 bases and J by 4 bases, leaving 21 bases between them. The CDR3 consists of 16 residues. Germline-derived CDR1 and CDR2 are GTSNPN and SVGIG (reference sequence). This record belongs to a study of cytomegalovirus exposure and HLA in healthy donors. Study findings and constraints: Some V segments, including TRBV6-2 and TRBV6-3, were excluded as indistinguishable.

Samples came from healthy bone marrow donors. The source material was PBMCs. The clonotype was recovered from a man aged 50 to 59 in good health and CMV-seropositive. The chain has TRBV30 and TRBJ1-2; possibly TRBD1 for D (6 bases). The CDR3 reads CAWRRFRQERSYGYTF. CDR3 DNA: TGTGCCTGGAGGCGCTTCCGACAGGAAAGGAGCTATGGCTACACCTTC.